This TCR beta chain was captured by sequencing in a study of T cells in localized non-small cell lung cancer. Profiled with immunoSEQ multiplex PCR; TCRdb holds only in-frame clones, not every one. The table includes 45,000 or so clones, roughly 90% detected once. V lost 9 bases and J lost 2, with 10 bases in between. Germline CDR1 is MNHNS and CDR2 is SASEGT. This CDR3 has 12 amino acids. The chain recombines TRBV6-1 with TRBJ1-2; D remains ambiguous. The sequence came from a woman aged 35-75 years with stage II lung adenocarcinoma. The specimen was PBMCs, collected before any cancer treatment. The CDR3 loop reads CASQDGNYGYTF. CDR3 coding DNA: TGTGCCAGTCAAGACGGAAACTATGGCTACACCTTC.